The 8 T cell receptor beta chains given below trace back to one sample, sequenced in a study of T-cell reconstitution after alpha-beta-depleted transplantation in children. A TCRbeta library incorporating unique molecular identifiers was prepared. TCRdb re-called the PCR reads through MiXCR, storing one row per CDR3 protein. The table has 250,000 to 300,000 distinct CDR3 sequences, 9.9% seen once; the top ten hold about 9.5%. This sample comprised PBMCs from the stem cell graft donor, obtained from the stem cell graft. These TCRs come from a human donor who donated a stem cell graft to a child with SCID.

This chain uses TRBV19 with TRBJ2-7; D is perhaps TRBD1 (6 bases). V was cut by 2 bases and J by 5 bases, with 13 bases left in between. This CDR3 contains 14 residues. Germline V CDR1 and CDR2: LNHDA, SQIVND (reference sequence). This CDR3 reads CASSISGESHEQYF. For the CDR3, the DNA is TGTGCCAGTAGTATATCAGGGGAGTCCCACGAGCAGTACTTC.

This clonotype was seen a few times. The gene calls are TRBV13 and TRBJ2-5; D is unresolved. This CDR3 is 13 amino acids long. Per the germline V gene, CDR1 is PRHDT and CDR2 is FYEKMQ (reference sequence). V lost 2 bases and J 3 bases, leaving 7 bases between the germline ends. The CDR3 here is CASSLLAKETQYF. CDR3 in DNA: TGTGCCAGCAGCTTACTGGCGAAAGAGACCCAGTACTTC.

This clonotype turned up a few times. This chain joins TRBV5-8 and TRBJ1-5; the match to TRBD1 covers 7 bases. The junction had 10 bases not matched to a gene; V was cut back by 9 bases and J by 1 base. Germline CDR1 and CDR2: SGHTS and YDEGEE. The CDR3 length is 15 residues. CDR3 amino acids: CATTKQGLSNQPQHF. For the CDR3, the DNA is TGTGCCACTACCAAACAGGGGTTAAGCAATCAGCCCCAGCATTTT.

This clonotype was seen at least ten times. This chain connects TRBV10-3 to TRBJ1-2, with D uncertain. The ends were cut back, 0 bases at V and 3 bases at J, with 8 bases in the middle. From germline, CDR1 is ENHRY and CDR2 SYGVKD. The CDR3 is 14 amino acids. This chain's CDR3 is CAISESGSHYGYTF. The CDR3 DNA follows: TGTGCCATCAGTGAGTCGGGCAGCCACTATGGCTACACCTTC.

The chain is built from TRBV10-1 and TRBJ2-3; 7 nucleotides match TRBD1. Germline-derived CDR1 and CDR2 are WNHNN and SYGVQD (reference sequence). This CDR3 spans 16 amino acids. Trimming at V came to 2 bases and at J to 2 bases, leaving 7 bases not matched to a gene. The chain's CDR3 is CASSEITGALTDTQYF. The CDR3 DNA follows: TGCGCCAGCAGTGAGATCACAGGGGCCCTCACAGATACGCAGTATTTT.

This clonotype occurred a few times. CDR3 loop: CASSFGRDRALNTEAFF. CDR3 sequence (DNA): TGTGCCAGCAGTTTTGGCCGGGACAGGGCCCTGAACACTGAAGCTTTCTTT. The rearrangement links TRBV28 to TRBJ1-1; 9 nucleotides agree with TRBD1. V dropped 3 bases and J dropped 0; count of bases not matched to a gene: 8. CDR3 length: 17 residues. Per the germline V gene, CDR1 is MDHEN and CDR2 is SYDVKM.

Only a few counts were recorded for this clonotype. The chain has TRBV4-1 and TRBJ1-4; 7 bases are shared with TRBD1. In germline, CDR1 is MGHRA, CDR2 YSYEKL. The CDR3 length is 17 residues. With 1 base clipped from V and 7 bases from J, the junction kept 12 bases outside the gene matches. CDR3: CASSQGIQGDRGEKLFF. As DNA, the CDR3 is TGCGCCAGCAGCCAAGGCATTCAGGGGGATAGGGGTGAAAAACTGTTTTTT.

In its sample, this clonotype was seen many times. The rearrangement links TRBV25-1 to TRBJ2-7; D is unclear. CDR3 length equals 12 residues. Trimming left V 4 bases short and J 3 bases short, with 7 bases between. Germline CDR1 is MGHDK and CDR2 is SYGVNS. DNA for the CDR3: TGTGCCAGCAGTGTCGGGTACTACGAGCAGTACTTC. Its translation is CASSVGYYEQYF.